This entry features one TCR beta chain sequence. Its antigen is still unknown. This sequence may be a read error, since a much larger clone differs from it by one base. This specimen belongs to a study of molecular identifiers for immune sequencing clone quantification (dated 2018 in TCRdb). As for the study more broadly: For a replicate experiment, the RNA from either 20,000 or 100,000 naive CD8 T cells was divided into five aliquots, and four of those aliquots went on to sequencing. This methods study used CD8 T cells to benchmark TCR RNA copy counting and molecular-identifier clustering-based TCR repertoire sequencing (MIDCIRS). Study-level results and caveats: A single cell's worth of spiked-in Jurkat TCR RNA was reported detectable even among around 970,000 naive CD8 T cells. Without barcode sub-clustering, chimeric consensus sequences inflated TCR diversity; chimeras reached as high as 47%. Highly expanded clone sizes could be underestimated because identical TCR molecules may share a barcode. In CMV-specific effector cells, clones with more than 20 RNA copies accounted for over 97% of molecules, whereas in naive cells such clones accounted for under 1%. The naive libraries included spiked-in Jurkat TCR RNA (about ten copies' worth), and this Jurkat TCR RNA is not part of the donor repertoire. Modeling gave approximately 3 recovered TCR RNA copies per cell versus 8 to 10 by digital PCR, implying roughly 28% capture efficiency.

The CDR3 starts with the cysteine, ends with the phenylalanine, and has 14 residues. Of all the DNA, just the CDR3 is kept, 42 bases in frame from base 1. Via the germline V gene, CDR1 is SGHTA and CDR2 FQGNSA. Libraries were constructed by PCR. Sequenced using an Illumina HiSeq 4000. Bulk TCR libraries were generated as previously described, with the TCR primers listed in Table S5 used. The Qiagen AllPrep DNA/RNA kit was used to purify total RNA. Before analysis, reads from multiple sequencing runs of one library were combined. As for how the authors treated the data: Reads were retained only if their TCR constant sequence matched exactly, and those retained reads were trimmed to 150 nt and grouped according to their 12-nt molecular barcodes. Within each barcode group, reads were sub-clustered at a 15% Levenshtein threshold, and quality-weighted consensus sequences were built per RNA molecule. Non-functional sequences were discarded, and so were lower-count sequences lying one edit away from another sequence. Based on fitting two negative binomial distributions, any barcode sub-cluster with under 20% of the maximum read count was discarded. TCRdb took the public reads, trimmed them with fastp at Q25, ran MiXCR for clone calling and kept in-frame beta chains. CDR3 protein sequences are deduplicated, and each keeps its most common genes and DNA. The V and J calls follow TCRdb's processing rather than the paper's. The sample table holds a few hundred thousand distinct CDR3 sequences, of which about a fifth were seen once. The ten largest clones add up to around 0.84% of the sample.

Libraries of naive CD8 T cells were built from anywhere between about 17,000 and 1,000,000 sorted cells, with 10%, 30% or 50% of the purified RNA used. Naive CD8 T cells were FACS-sorted as CD8+CD4-CCR7+CD45RA+ on a BD FACSAria II into RLT Plus buffer. To test detection sensitivity, Jurkat RNA equal to 9 to 10 TCR copies was added to samples of about 20,000-1,000,000 naive CD8 T cells. Enrichment of CD8 T cells was done with RosetteSep CD8+ T Cell Enrichment Cocktail plus Ficoll-Paque, and ACK red cell lysis came afterward. The sequence was collected from a human donor in good health. Some libraries in this study had Jurkat cell RNA spiked in. The chain is encoded by TRBV7-2 joined to TRBJ2-7; the D gene lacks a confident call. Sequencing was performed on naive CD8+ T cells from blood, with Jurkat cell RNA spiked in. Interpreted using the paper, the cell subset or site label stands for: FACS-sorted CD8+CD4-CCR7+CD45RA+ naive T cells. The nucleotide sequence is TGTGCCAGCAGCCCCCGGACGGAGCCCTACGAGCAGTGCTTC. This sequence encodes CASSPRTEPYEQCF.